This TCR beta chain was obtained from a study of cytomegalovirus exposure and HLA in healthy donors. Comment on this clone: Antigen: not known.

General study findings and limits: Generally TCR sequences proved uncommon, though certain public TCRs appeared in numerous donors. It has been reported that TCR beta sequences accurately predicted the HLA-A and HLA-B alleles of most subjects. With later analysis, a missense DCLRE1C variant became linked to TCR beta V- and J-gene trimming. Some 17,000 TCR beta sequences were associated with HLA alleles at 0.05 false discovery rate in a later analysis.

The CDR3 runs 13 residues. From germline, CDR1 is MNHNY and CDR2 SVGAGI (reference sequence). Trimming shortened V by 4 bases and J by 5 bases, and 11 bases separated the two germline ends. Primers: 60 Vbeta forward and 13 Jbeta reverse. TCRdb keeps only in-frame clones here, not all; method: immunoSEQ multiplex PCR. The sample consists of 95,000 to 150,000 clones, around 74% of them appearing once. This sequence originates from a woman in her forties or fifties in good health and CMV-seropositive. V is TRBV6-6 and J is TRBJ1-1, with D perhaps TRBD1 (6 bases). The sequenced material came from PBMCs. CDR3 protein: CASSSGQRTEAFF. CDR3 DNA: TGTGCCAGCAGTTCAGGACAGCGGACTGAAGCTTTCTTT.